This T cell receptor (beta chain) was found in a study of blood T cell repertoires in COVID-19. TCRdb keeps only in-frame clones here, not all; method: immunoSEQ multiplex PCR. The data hold about 400,000 clones, with about 90% observed a single time. The CDR3 has 15 amino acids. Germline V gene sequence: CDR1 SGDLS, CDR2 YYNGEE. After removal of 4 bases from V and 5 bases from J, the junction contained 11 bases not matched to a gene. V and J are TRBV9 and TRBJ2-5, with TRBD2 matching 7 bases. Sequencing was done on a sample of peripheral blood. The TCR was taken from a man aged 40-49 years with acute or convalescent COVID-19. In DNA, the CDR3 is TGTGCCAGCAGCCTAGGAGGCGGCGGGAGCGAGACCCAGTACTTC. It codes for CASSLGGGGSETQYF.